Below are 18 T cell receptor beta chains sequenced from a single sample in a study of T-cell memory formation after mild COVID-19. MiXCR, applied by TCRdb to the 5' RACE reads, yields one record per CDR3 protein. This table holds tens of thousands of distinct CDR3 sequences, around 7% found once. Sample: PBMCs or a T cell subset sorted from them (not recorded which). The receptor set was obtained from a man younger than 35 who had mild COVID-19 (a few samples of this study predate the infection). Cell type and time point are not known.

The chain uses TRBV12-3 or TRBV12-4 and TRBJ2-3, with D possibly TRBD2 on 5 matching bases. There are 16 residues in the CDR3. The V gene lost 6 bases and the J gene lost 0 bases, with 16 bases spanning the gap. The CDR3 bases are TGTGCCAGCAGCCCTGAGGGCTGGCAGAGCACAGATACGCAGTATTTT. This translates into CASSPEGWQSTDTQYF.

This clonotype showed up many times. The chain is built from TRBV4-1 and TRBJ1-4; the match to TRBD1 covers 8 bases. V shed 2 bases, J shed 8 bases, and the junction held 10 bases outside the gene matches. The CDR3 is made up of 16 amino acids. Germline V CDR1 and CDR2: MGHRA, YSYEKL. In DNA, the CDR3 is TGCGCCAGCAGCCAACGCCGCGGACAGGGTGAAGAAAAACTGTTTTTT. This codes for CASSQRRGQGEEKLFF.

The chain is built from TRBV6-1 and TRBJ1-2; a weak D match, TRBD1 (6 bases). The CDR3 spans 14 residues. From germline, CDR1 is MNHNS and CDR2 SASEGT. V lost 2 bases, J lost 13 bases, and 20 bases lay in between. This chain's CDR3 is CASSERRDTLSCTF. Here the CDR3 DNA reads TGTGCCAGCAGTGAAAGAAGGGACACTCTTAGCTGCACCTTC.

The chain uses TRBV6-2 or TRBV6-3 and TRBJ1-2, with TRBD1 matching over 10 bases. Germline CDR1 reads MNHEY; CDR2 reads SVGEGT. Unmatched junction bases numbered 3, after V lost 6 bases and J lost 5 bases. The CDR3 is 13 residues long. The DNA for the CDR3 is TGTGCCAGCAGGACAGGGGGCTATTATGGCTACACCTTC. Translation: CASRTGGYYGYTF.

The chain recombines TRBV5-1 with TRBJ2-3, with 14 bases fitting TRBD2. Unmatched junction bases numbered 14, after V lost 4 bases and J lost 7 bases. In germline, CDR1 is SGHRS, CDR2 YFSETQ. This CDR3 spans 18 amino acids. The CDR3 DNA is TGCGCCAGCAGCCTCCGGACTAGCGGGGGGCCGGGCCGGAATACGCAGTATTTT. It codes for CASSLRTSGGPGRNTQYF.

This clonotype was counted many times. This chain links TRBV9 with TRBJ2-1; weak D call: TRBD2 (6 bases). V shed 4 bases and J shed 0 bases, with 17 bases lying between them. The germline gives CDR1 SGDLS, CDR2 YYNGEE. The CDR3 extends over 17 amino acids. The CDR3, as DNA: TGTGCCAGCAGCCCGGGGGTTCTAGTAAACTCCTACAATGAGCAGTTCTTC. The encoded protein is CASSPGVLVNSYNEQFF.

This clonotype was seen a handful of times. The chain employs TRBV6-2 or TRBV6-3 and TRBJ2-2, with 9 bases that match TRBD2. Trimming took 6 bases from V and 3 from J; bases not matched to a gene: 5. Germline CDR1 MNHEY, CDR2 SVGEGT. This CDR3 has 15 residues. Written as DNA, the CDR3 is TGTGCCAGCAGCCAGACTAGCGGATACACCGGGGAGCTGTTTTTT. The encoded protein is CASSQTSGYTGELFF.

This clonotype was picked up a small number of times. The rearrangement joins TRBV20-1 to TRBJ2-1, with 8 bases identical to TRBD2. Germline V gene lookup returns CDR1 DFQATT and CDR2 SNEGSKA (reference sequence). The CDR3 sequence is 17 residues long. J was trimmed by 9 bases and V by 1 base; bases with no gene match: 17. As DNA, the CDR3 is TGCAGTGCTAGAGCAGTAGCGGGGACGCCCGTAATGGGTGAGCAGTTCTTC. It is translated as CSARAVAGTPVMGEQFF.

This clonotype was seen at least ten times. CDR3 nucleotide sequence: TGCGCCAGCAGCTTACAGGGGCCTCACGGTGAGACCCAGTACTTC. Translation gives CASSLQGPHGETQYF. This rearrangement joins TRBV5-1 to TRBJ2-5, with 7 bases identical to TRBD1. V lost 2 bases, J lost 5 bases, and 9 bases stayed unmatched. CDR3 length equals 15 residues. Germline V gives CDR1 SGHRS, CDR2 YFSETQ.

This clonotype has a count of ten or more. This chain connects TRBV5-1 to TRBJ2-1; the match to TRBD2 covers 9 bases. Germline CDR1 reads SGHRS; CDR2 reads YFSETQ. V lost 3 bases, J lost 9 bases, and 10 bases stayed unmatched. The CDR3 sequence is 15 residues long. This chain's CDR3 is CASSSGGGGAREQFF. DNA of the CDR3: TGCGCCAGCAGCTCGGGTGGCGGGGGGGCCCGTGAGCAGTTCTTC.

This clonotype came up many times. The CDR3, as DNA: TGTGCCAGCAGCCCTTCCTACGAGCAGTACTTC. As protein: CASSPSYEQYF. The gene calls are TRBV7-9 and TRBJ2-7; no firm D call. The germline CDR1 and CDR2 sequences are SEHNR and FQNEAQ (reference sequence). CDR3 length: 11 residues. The V end was cut by 5 bases, the J end by 1 base, with 3 bases between.

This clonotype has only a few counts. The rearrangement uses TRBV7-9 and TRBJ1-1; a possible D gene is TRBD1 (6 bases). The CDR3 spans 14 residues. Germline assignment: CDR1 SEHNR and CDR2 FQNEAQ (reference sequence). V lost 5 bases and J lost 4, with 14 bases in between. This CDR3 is CASSQGFRGTEAFF. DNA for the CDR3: TGTGCCAGCAGCCAGGGTTTCAGGGGCACTGAAGCTTTCTTT. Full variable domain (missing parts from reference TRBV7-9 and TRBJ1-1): DTGVSQNPRHKITKRGQNVTFRCDPISEHNRLYWYRQTLGQGPEFLTYFQNEAQLEKSRLLSDRFSAERPKGSFSTLEIQRTEQGDSAMYLCASSQGFRGTEAFFGQGTRLTVV.

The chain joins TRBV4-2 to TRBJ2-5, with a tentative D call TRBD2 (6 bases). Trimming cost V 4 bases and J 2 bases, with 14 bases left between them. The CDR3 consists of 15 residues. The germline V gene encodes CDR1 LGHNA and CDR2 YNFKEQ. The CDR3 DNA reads TGTGCCAGCAGCCTTAGCGGCGCGTGGCAAGAGACCCAGTACTTC. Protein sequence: CASSLSGAWQETQYF.

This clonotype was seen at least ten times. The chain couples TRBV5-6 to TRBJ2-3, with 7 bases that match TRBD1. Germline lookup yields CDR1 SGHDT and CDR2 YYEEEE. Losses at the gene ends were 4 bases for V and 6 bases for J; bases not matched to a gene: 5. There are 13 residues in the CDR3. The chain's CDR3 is CASSRDSPDTQYF. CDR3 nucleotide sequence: TGTGCCAGCAGCCGGGACAGCCCGGATACGCAGTATTTT.

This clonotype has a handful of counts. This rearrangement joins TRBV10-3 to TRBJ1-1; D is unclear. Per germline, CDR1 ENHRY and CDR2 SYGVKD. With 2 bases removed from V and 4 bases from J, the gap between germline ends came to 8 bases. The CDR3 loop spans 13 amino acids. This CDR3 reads CAISELKGTEAFF. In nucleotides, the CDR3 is TGTGCCATCAGTGAGCTTAAGGGCACTGAAGCTTTCTTT.

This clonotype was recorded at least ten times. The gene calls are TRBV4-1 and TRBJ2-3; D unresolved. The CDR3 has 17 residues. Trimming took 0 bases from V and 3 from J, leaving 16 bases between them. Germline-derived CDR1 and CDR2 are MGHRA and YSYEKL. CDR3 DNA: TGCGCCAGCAGCCAAGATTTTACGGCAGCTTCAACAGATACGCAGTATTTT. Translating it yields CASSQDFTAASTDTQYF.

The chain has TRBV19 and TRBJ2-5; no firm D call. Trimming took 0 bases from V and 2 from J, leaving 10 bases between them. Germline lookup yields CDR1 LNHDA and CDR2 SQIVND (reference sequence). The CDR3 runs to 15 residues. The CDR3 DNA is TGTGCCAGTAGTATAGATCAGAACAGACAAGAGACCCAGTACTTC. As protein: CASSIDQNRQETQYF.

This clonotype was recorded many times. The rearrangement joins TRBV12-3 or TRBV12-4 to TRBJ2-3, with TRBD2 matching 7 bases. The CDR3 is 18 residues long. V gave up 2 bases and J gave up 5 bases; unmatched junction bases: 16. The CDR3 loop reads CASSLWGPSGFSGDTQYF. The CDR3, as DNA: TGTGCCAGCAGTTTATGGGGTCCTAGCGGATTCTCTGGAGATACGCAGTATTTT.